This paragraph reports one T cell receptor (beta chain). Its antigen is not known. The data are from a study of cytomegalovirus exposure and HLA in healthy donors. Study details: Sequencing of roughly 180 million T cells in an earlier analysis found 100 million to 140 million unique TCR beta sequences. Broader study findings: Data from an earlier analysis indicated that most TCR beta V segments were productive either about 87% or about 30% of the time. Several V segments, TRBV6-2 and TRBV6-3 among them, could not be told apart and were dropped.

Primers for the PCR totalled 60 Vbeta and 13 Jbeta. The assay was immunoSEQ multiplex PCR, and TCRdb's table has in-frame clones only and misses some. The repertoire holds 190,000 or so clones, with roughly four fifths as singletons. Germline lookup yields CDR1 SGHRS and CDR2 YFSETQ. This CDR3 contains 15 residues. The V gene end was trimmed by 4 bases and the J gene end by 6 bases; junction bases not matched to a gene: 10. This chain uses TRBV5-1 with TRBJ2-7; 10 nucleotides align to TRBD1. The sequence was obtained from a man aged 45 to 65 in good health and CMV-seronegative. Sequencing used PBMCs. The CDR3 bases are TGCGCCAGCAGCCGCGACTGGGACAGGGGCGGCGAGCAGTACTTC. The encoded protein is CASSRDWDRGGEQYF.